The present T cell receptor (beta chain) was sequenced within a study of blood T cell repertoires in COVID-19 (dated by TCRdb to 2020 to 2021). Concerning the study at large: Samples covering the acute and convalescent phases of COVID-19 were provided by collaborators in the United States, Italy and Spain. The prospective study material was composed of cDNA or gDNA derived from T cells, B-cell-depleted T cells, or PBMCs. The dataset comprised deeply sampled blood TCRbeta repertoires from subjects exposed to, actively infected with, or recovered from COVID-19. The repertoires were made available in a free public database intended to serve as a resource for research on the immune response to SARS-CoV-2. The samples were drawn from the first 160 participants of the ongoing ImmuneRACE study and from over 950 subjects provided by 6 global collaborators. Sample metadata almost always included a de-identified subject ID, COVID-19 status, age in years and sex. Where HLA class I and class II types were available, the types were taken from metadata supplied by the sample provider, not from assay-based typing.

The immunoSEQ Assay, a bias-controlled multiplex PCR, was used to amplify TCRbeta CDR3 regions from genomic DNA. Regarding the original processing steps: Within the assay, amplification of reference gene primers was used to estimate how many nucleated cells each sample contained. Sequence reads were collapsed and filtered to measure the absolute abundance of every unique TCRbeta CDR3 rearrangement. For each sample, productive Simpson clonality was calculated as the square root of Simpson's diversity index across productive rearrangements. As stored in TCRdb, this immuneACCESS dataset retains in-frame rearrangements with V and J assigned. A fraction of the clones does not appear; measured against another copy, unresolved V genes explain less than half of the discrepancy, and the remainder lacks a known reason. The V and J calls and clone size come from that table; D and trimming were worked out from the DNA. This sample gives fewer than 350,000 clones in total; approximately 81% of them show up just once. The leading ten clones occupy over 1.5% of the sample.

Turning to this clone: Its antigen target is currently unknown. No much larger clone exists at a distance of one base, and base qualities are not known.

From a lookup of the germline V gene, CDR1 and CDR2 are SGHDT and YYEEEE. Deletion took 4 bases off V and 3 bases off J, with a span of 14 bases between the germline ends. Taken from cysteine to phenylalanine, the CDR3 has 15 residues. The only DNA kept is the CDR3, 45 bases in frame from the first base. General conclusions and limits of the study: How much clinical and demographic metadata was included differed by source and by participant, and the metadata was provided uncurated.

Enrolling through a virtual design, the prospective study's participants ranged in age from roughly 18 to 89 years and lived across some 22 United States geographic areas. Cohort assignment in the prospective study relied on participant-reported clinical history from a screening survey and a study questionnaire. Exposed participants were defined as having been in contact with someone with a PCR-confirmed or clinician-diagnosed COVID-19 case within 2 weeks of study entry. Each participant in the prospective study had whole blood, serum and a nasopharyngeal or oropharyngeal swab collected by mobile phlebotomists. Over a 2-month period, participants in the prospective study had the option of providing additional blood draws and questionnaires. Prospective study blood samples were shipped either frozen or at room temperature before DNA extraction.

Sample: PBMCs or T cells enriched from blood (not recorded which). Rearrangement joined TRBV5-6 to TRBJ1-3, and possibly TRBD1, on 6 matching bases. The receptor was isolated from a woman younger than 45 who had been exposed to COVID-19. The CDR3: CASSIGRQVGNTIYF. The DNA sequence is given as TGTGCCAGCAGCATTGGACGACAGGTTGGAAACACCATATATTTT.